This T cell receptor beta chain was sequenced for a study of blood T cell repertoires in COVID-19. Germline CDR1 is SGHTA and CDR2 is FQGTGA. The CDR3 totals 14 residues. The V end lost 5 bases, the J end lost 0 bases, and 9 bases lay between the germline ends. Using immunoSEQ multiplex PCR, the repertoire was profiled, and TCRdb retains in-frame clones only, with some absent. The profile shows approximately 150,000 clones, 85% of them singletons. This clone has at least ten counts. The sample consisted of peripheral blood. The sequence was collected from a woman of 80 years or more with COVID-19, enrolled during active disease. The chain employs TRBV7-3 and TRBJ2-3; D not certain. The CDR3 is CASSQFGSTDTQYF. CDR3 nucleotide sequence: TGTGCCAGCAGCCAGTTCGGGAGCACAGATACGCAGTATTTT.